This TCR beta chain was sequenced in a study of cytomegalovirus exposure and HLA in healthy donors (dated by TCRdb to 2016 to 2017). For the study in its entirety: An earlier analysis of 587 of the donors reported 276 Gb of sequence data and 117 million unique TCR beta sequences obtained from about 179 million T cells. Roughly 300 gigabases of sequencing data and around 85 million unique TCR sequences made up an early release that covered about 640 HLA-typed donors. The study aimed to test whether cataloging public T cell receptors could reveal signatures of past pathogen exposure. Across some 400 genotyped donors of the cohort, an average of roughly 200,000 unique TCR beta nucleotide sequences per donor were sequenced, and about a sixth of those sequences were non-productive. In addition to the first cohort of roughly 670 subjects, a separate validation cohort of approximately 110 different subjects was used. All discovery cohort repertoires had been generated using a single sequencing platform. An earlier analysis of fewer than 700 of the donors applied high-throughput TCR beta sequencing to assess whether each TCR beta V gene segment acted as functional or pseudogenic. Of the roughly 400 genotyped donors, over 80% were placed in the genetic ancestry cluster associated with self-reported Caucasian donors. Alongside the repertoire data, information on donor age, sex, ethnicity and CMV serostatus was compiled. Both class I and class II loci were covered by HLA typing, at four-digit resolution. The number of typed donors differed by locus: 629-630 for A, B, C, DRB1 and DQB1; approximately 540 for DQA1; 606 for DPA1; and 450 to 480 for DPB1. The later analysis used no new phenotypic data to find candidate immune exposures, relying instead on TCR beta sequences and their occurrence across donors. A later analysis re-analyzed previously published TCR beta repertoires from approximately 670 donors and added high-resolution HLA genotyping to study TCR occurrence patterns. In a later genetic analysis, genome-wide SNP genotypes for about three fifths of the 666 donors were used, and that subset was treated as a discovery cohort. The T cell repertoires of 670 or so subjects were profiled by immunosequencing and related to cytomegalovirus serostatus. The study combined high-throughput TCR immunosequencing, statistical association of individual TCRs with disease status, and machine learning to predict cytomegalovirus infection status. About five DR-DQ haplotypes were handled as single units for association and clustering, since linkage in the cohort was strong. What the research found in general, with its limitations: A later analysis associated about 17,000 TCR beta sequences with specific HLA alleles at a false discovery rate of 0.05. Correlated functional status among segregating V segments might reflect linkage disequilibrium, but an unknown experimental factor could not be ruled out. A further reported finding was that TCR beta sequences accurately predicted the HLA-A and HLA-B alleles for most subjects in the first cohort. When HLA alleles, especially DR and DQ, strongly co-occurred, TCR associations were difficult to assign to individual alleles. Across donors, most TCR sequences were observed very rarely, whereas some public TCRs were present in many individuals. An association between a missense DCLRE1C variant and V-gene and J-gene trimming of TCR beta chains was found in a later genetic analysis and replicated in an independent cohort. The earlier analysis of around 600 of the donors excluded some 16 rarely observed V segments, including chromosome 9 orphons, because counts were too low. The cohort was sequenced for TCR beta chains only, and without alpha or paired-chain data the features that could be detected were limited. Because HLA typing was missing for some donors at each locus, association tests included only the typed subset. In a later analysis, TCR association rates were found to vary across HLA loci, with the most associated TCRs seen for DRB1 alleles and the fewest for HLA-C alleles. The presence/absence analyses assumed that sequencing depth was roughly uniform across donors, and that assumption may not be true. A total of 150 or so TCR beta chains were listed by the study as associated with cytomegalovirus. An earlier analysis of 450 to 750 of the donors showed that most TCR beta V segments appeared in productive rearrangements either about 87% or about 30% of the time, which broadly matched IMGT annotations. The only immune exposure information available for the cohort was CMV serostatus. Cytomegalovirus status was reported to be diagnosed by the classifier with high specificity and sensitivity in both the original and validation cohorts. Because the 87-base-pair reads could not distinguish some IMGT-functional V segments, including TRBV6-2 and TRBV6-3, those segments were excluded. The authors suggested that the approach could potentially be generalized to other disease states and immunological phenotypes. In vitro tests confirmed that a few of the cytomegalovirus-associated TCR beta chains recognize cytomegalovirus antigens. A later genetic analysis reported fewer N-insertions in productive TCRs among donors in an Asian-associated ancestry cluster than the roughly 650-donor mean. The sequencing pipeline was judged likely to have produced a cluster of highly shared sequence variants as a technical artifact. In a later analysis, HLA-associated TCR beta chains were found to be more clonally expanded and to have lower generation probabilities than equally common non-associated chains. Most CMV-associated TCR beta chains appeared to be HLA-restricted in a later analysis, and the HLA associations seemed to be driven largely by CMV exposure. Several of the top co-occurrence clusters appeared to be linked to parvovirus B19, influenza, CMV and Epstein-Barr virus, according to a later analysis.

Spanning cysteine to phenylalanine, the CDR3 consists of 14 amino acids. Only the CDR3 DNA is retained, 42 bases long and in frame from the first base. Taken from the germline V gene (reference sequence), the CDR1 and CDR2 loops are MNHNY and SVGAGI. V lost 8 bases and J lost 2 bases, and the count of bases not matched to a germline gene is 4. The method behind the library was the immunoSEQ multiplex PCR assay. For the multiplex PCR, a mixture combining 60 forward primers for TCR Vbeta segments and 13 reverse primers for TCR Jbeta segments was used. The CDR3 region of rearranged TCR beta genes was amplified from genomic DNA by a multiplex PCR assay. The Illumina HiSeq System was used to sequence the amplified TCR beta libraries as 87-base-pair reads. The published analysis was carried out like this. A later analysis tallied tens of millions of unique TCR beta chains across the 660 or so repertoires, and around 10 million of those chains were shared by two or more donors. Raw reads were error-corrected and collapsed into unique sequences with a nearest-neighbor algorithm that merged closely related sequences to remove PCR and sequencing errors. CDR3 sequences were aligned to IMGT reference sequences to assign V, D and J gene segments. For a sequence to be retained, a match of at least six nucleotides was required to both a V gene segment and a J gene segment. Rearrangements were classified as productive when the CDR3 lacked stop codons and remained in frame with V and J, and all other rearrangements were classified as non-productive. Following IMGT convention, CDR3 was defined as the stretch from the second conserved V-encoded cysteine up to the conserved J-encoded phenylalanine. In an earlier analysis of around 600 of the donors, sequences lacking an unambiguous match to a single V gene segment were excluded. In an earlier analysis of 587 of the donors, a V segment was called functional when productive rearrangements were above 56.7%, and segregating when the standard deviation between donors exceeded 5%. A statistical classification framework was built for diagnosing cytomegalovirus status from the catalog of TCR beta chain sequences. A later analysis assigned V and J genes by comparing TCR nucleotide sequences with IMGT/GENE-DB human TR gene sequences. The TCRdist pipeline was used in a later analysis to assign CDR3 sequences and most-parsimonious VDJ recombination scenarios. In a later analysis, each TCR beta chain was defined by its CDR3 amino acid sequence together with its V-gene family, and reads without a unique V-gene family were excluded. A later analysis removed 550 to 700 highly shared, low-generation-probability nucleotide sequences to deal with suspected cross-contamination and a sequencing artifact. For each public chain, a later analysis derived a clonal expansion index from normalized ranks of inferred template counts within each repertoire. In a later analysis, generation probabilities were computed with a VDJ recombination model fitted to out-of-frame rearrangements, and the resulting probabilities were checked against IGoR. Hypergeometric tests were used in a later analysis to score TCR-TCR, TCR-HLA and TCR-CMV co-occurrence, with a repertoire-size bias correction applied to the TCR pairs. To estimate false discovery rates, a later analysis permuted the HLA or CMV assignments 20 times. In a later analysis, co-occurring TCRs were grouped using DBSCAN, and TCRdist sequence similarity was added for clustering within HLA-allele-positive subsets. Repertoires with fewer than 30,000 or more than 120,000 public chains were left out of co-occurrence clustering, as were a handful of repertoires with anomalous nucleotide sharing. The table comes from immuneACCESS by way of TCRdb, which keeps in-frame sequences with V and J called. Part of the clones is missing from these tables; in studies checked, under half for an unresolved V gene and the rest for unknown reasons. V, J and clone size are those of that table, while D and trimming were read from the DNA. The sample table holds about 94,000 clones, of which about 80% were seen once. Jointly, the top ten make up around 0.76% of the sample.

The cohort comprised around 700 healthy bone marrow donors. At the time of sampling, all cohort members were nominally healthy, though unrecorded immune exposures were likely present. The donor was CMV seronegative and was included in the group of a few hundred seronegative cohort members. A peripheral blood sample was collected from each donor, and TCR beta sequencing was performed on peripheral blood mononuclear cells. The Qiagen DNeasy Blood Extraction Kit was used to extract genomic DNA from the blood cell samples. This clone was detected only a few times. No antigen is known for it. No much larger clonotype is one base removed from it; base qualities were not supplied.

The material sequenced was PBMCs. The sequence joins TRBV6-6 to TRBJ2-1; TRBD2 agrees with 9 junctional bases. The TCR comes from a woman aged 55-69 years in good health and CMV-seronegative. The sequenced DNA: TGTGCCAGCCTTAGCGGGGGTACCTACAATGAGCAGTTCTTC. It translates as CASLSGGTYNEQFF.